Listed here is a single T cell receptor (beta chain). Authors of the study amplified TCR beta CDR3 regions from RNA transcripts. HTBI primers were the set used in a first-round RT-PCR of the TCR CDR3. TCRdb ran MiXCR on the multiplex PCR reads and lists one entry per CDR3 protein. The sample records 300,000 to 400,000 distinct CDR3 sequences, about 20% being singletons. This sample was taken from a study of T cells in Graves' hyperthyroidism and ophthalmopathy. Study background: Sampling of peripheral blood happened at initial diagnosis, prior to any treatment.

The trim removed 3 bases at V and 6 bases at J, leaving 10 bases unmatched. The CDR3 runs to 16 residues. From germline, CDR1 is SEHNR and CDR2 FQNEAQ (reference sequence). Calling Graves' hyperthyroidism stable meant ophthalmopathy did not progress within 18 months. Recently diagnosed hyperthyroidism of less than 2 months' duration affected patients aged 18 to 65. The V gene is TRBV7-9, the J gene TRBJ2-1; the match to TRBD2 covers 8 bases. Sequencing was performed on blood. This sequence was found in a woman in her forties or fifties with Graves' hyperthyroidism. The CDR3 region has the DNA TGTGCCAGCAGCTTGCCCGGGACTAGGGCTTCCAATGAGCAGTTCTTC. As protein: CASSLPGTRASNEQFF.